The 4 T cell receptor beta chains below all came from one sample that was sequenced in a study of blood T cells in healthy people across ages. Together with a sample-barcoded 5' primer, a J-beta primer mix was included in a second PCR lasting 7 to 11 cycles. One entry per CDR3 protein, called by TCRdb with MiXCR from the 5' RACE reads. The sample has 1.5 million to 2 million distinct CDR3 sequences, 28% seen once; the top ten hold roughly 8.2%. Sequencing input: blood. These receptors came from a woman aged 30 to 39 in good health.

The chain carries TRBV12-3 or TRBV12-4 and TRBJ1-1; the match to TRBD1 covers 7 bases. This CDR3 spans 12 amino acids. The junction had 4 bases not matched to a gene; V was cut back by 8 bases and J by 4 bases. The CDR3 is CASRAGGTEAFF. The CDR3 nucleotides are TGTGCCAGCCGCGCAGGGGGCACTGAAGCTTTCTTT.

About this clonotype: At one boundary the junction diverges from the germline segment, which might be a read error. The chain recombines TRBV19 with TRBJ1-2; perhaps TRBD1 as D (6 bases). This CDR3 contains 13 residues. Germline V gene data show CDR1 as LNHDA and CDR2 as SQIVND (reference sequence). CDR3 in DNA: TGTGCCCGTAGGGAACAGGGCTCCTATGGCTACACCTTC. It translates to CARREQGSYGYTF.

Regarding this clonotype: Germline and junction disagree at one end, which may indicate a read error. This chain connects TRBV5-1 to TRBJ2-6; D tentatively fits TRBD1 or TRBD2 (5 bases each). The CDR3 is made up of 18 amino acids. CDR1 SGHRS and CDR2 YFSETQ come from the germline V gene. In nucleotides, the CDR3 is TGCGCCAGCAGCTTGGGAGAGACACAGAGAGCCGGGGCCAACGCCCTGACTTTC. Its protein is CASSLGETQRAGANALTF.

This clonotype was detected a few times. J is TRBJ2-1 and V is TRBV20-1, with 10 bases identical to TRBD2. The CDR3 covers 15 residues. The germline gives CDR1 DFQATT, CDR2 SNEGSKA (reference sequence). Unmatched junction bases numbered 7, after V lost 6 bases and J lost 2 bases. CDR3 in DNA: TGCAGTGCCGGAGATAGCGGGAGGCCCTACAATGAGCAGTTCTTC. Encoded protein: CSAGDSGRPYNEQFF.